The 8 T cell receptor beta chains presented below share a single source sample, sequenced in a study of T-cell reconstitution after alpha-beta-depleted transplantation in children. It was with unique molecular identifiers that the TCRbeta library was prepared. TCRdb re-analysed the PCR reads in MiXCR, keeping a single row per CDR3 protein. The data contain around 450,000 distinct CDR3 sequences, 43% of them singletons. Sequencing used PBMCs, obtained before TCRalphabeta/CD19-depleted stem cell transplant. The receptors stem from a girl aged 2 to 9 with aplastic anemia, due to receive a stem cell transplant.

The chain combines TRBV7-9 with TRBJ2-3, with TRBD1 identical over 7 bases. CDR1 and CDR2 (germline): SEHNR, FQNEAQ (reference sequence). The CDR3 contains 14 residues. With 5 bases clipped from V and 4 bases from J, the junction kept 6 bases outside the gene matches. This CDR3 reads CASSPSQGPDTQYF. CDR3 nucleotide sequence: TGTGCCAGCAGCCCCTCACAGGGGCCAGATACGCAGTATTTT.

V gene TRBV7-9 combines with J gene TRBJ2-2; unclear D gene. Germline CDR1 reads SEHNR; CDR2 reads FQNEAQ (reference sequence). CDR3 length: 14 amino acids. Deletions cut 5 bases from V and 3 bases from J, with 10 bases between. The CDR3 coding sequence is TGTGCCAGCAGCAAGGACGGATACACCGGGGAGCTGTTTTTT. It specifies CASSKDGYTGELFF.

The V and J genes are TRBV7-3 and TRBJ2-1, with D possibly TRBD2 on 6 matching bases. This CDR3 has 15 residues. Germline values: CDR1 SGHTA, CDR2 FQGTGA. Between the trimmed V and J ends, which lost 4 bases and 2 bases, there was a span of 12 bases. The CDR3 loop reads CASSWNGGAYNEQFF. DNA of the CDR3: TGTGCCAGCAGCTGGAACGGCGGGGCCTACAATGAGCAGTTCTTC. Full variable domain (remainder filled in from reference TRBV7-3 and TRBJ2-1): GAGVSQTPSNKVTEKGKYVELRCDPISGHTALYWYRQSLGQGPEFLIYFQGTGAADDSGLPNDRFFAVRPEGSVSTLKIQRTERGDSAVYLCASSWNGGAYNEQFFGPGTRLTVL.

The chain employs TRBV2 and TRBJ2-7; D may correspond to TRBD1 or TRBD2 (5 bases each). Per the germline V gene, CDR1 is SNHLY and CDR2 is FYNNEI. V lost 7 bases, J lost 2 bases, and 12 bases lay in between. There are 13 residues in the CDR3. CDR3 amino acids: CASMRGVPYEQYF. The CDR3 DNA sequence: TGTGCCAGCATGAGGGGCGTACCCTACGAGCAGTACTTC. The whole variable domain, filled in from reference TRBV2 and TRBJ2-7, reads EPEVTQTPSHQVTQMGQEVILRCVPISNHLYFYWYRQILGQKVEFLVSFYNNEISEKSEIFDDQFSVERPDGSNFTLKIRSTKLEDSAMYFCASMRGVPYEQYFGPGTRLTVT.

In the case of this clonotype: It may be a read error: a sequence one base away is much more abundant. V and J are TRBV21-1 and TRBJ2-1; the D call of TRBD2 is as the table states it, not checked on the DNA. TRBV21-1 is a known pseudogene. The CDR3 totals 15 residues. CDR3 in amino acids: CASGPGLLTYNEQFF. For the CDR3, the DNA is TGTGCCAGCGGCCCGGGCCTGCTAACCTACAATGAGCAGTTCTTC.

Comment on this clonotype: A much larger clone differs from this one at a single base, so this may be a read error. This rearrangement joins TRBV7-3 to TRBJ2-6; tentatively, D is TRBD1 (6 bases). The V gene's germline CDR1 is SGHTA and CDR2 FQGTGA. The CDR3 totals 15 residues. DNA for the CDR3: TGTGCCAGCAGCTTAATGGGGGCTGGGTCCAACGTCCTGACTTTC. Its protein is CASSLMGAGSNVLTF.

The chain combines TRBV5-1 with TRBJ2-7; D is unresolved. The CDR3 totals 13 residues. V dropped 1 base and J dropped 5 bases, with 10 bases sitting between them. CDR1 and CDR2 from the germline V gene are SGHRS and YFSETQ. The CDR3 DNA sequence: TGCGCCAGCAGCTTGAAAGGGTTCGACGAGCAGTACTTC. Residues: CASSLKGFDEQYF.

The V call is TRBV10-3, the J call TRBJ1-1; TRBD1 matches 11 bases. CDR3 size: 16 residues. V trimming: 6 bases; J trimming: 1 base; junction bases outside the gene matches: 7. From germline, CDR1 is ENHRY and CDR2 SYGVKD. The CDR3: CAISGTGGRTNTEAFF. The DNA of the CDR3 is TGTGCCATCAGCGGGACAGGGGGACGCACGAACACTGAAGCTTTCTTT.